The 19 T cell receptor beta chains below come from one sample, sequenced in a study of T-cell reconstitution after alpha-beta-depleted transplantation in children. As it was prepared, the TCRbeta library received unique molecular identifiers. TCRdb used MiXCR to reprocess the PCR reads, holding one entry per CDR3 protein. Among over 120,000 distinct CDR3 sequences, 8.8% were seen once, and the ten largest hold around 18%. Material: PBMCs, mostly from graft donor cells, obtained 180 days after TCRalphabeta/CD19-depleted stem cell transplant. Every receptor here comes from a female patient aged 2-9 years who had a stem cell transplant for congenital amegakaryocytic thrombocytopenia, so the T cells may come from the graft donor.

The chain uses TRBV5-1 and TRBJ2-7, with D possibly being TRBD2 (7 bases). The CDR3 covers 14 residues. V was trimmed by 5 bases and J by 5 bases, leaving 17 bases between them. Germline V lookup: CDR1 SGHRS, CDR2 YFSETQ. The chain's CDR3 is CASSRRGAKNEQYF. The DNA of the CDR3 is TGCGCCAGCAGTCGCCGGGGGGCGAAGAACGAGCAGTACTTC.

This clonotype showed up many times. The chain links TRBV5-1 to TRBJ2-1; 8 bases are a match to TRBD1. The CDR3 totals 15 residues. CDR1 and CDR2 (germline): SGHRS, YFSETQ. V trimming: 2 bases; J trimming: 0 bases; junction bases outside the gene matches: 1. Written as DNA, the CDR3 is TGCGCCAGCAGCTTTGGACAGGGCTCCTACAATGAGCAGTTCTTC. Amino acids: CASSFGQGSYNEQFF. Using reference TRBV5-1 and TRBJ2-1 for the parts outside the CDR3, the full variable domain is KAGVTQTPRYLIKTRGQQVTLSCSPISGHRSVSWYQQTPGQGLQFLFEYFSETQRNKGNFPGRFSGRQFSNSRSEMNVSTLELGDSALYLCASSFGQGSYNEQFFGPGTRLTVL.

This clonotype was detected ten times or more. V and J are TRBV3-1 and TRBJ1-1, with D perhaps matching TRBD1 (6 bases). CDR3 length: 14 residues. With 1 base removed from V and 11 bases from J, the gap between germline ends came to 17 bases. Per the germline V gene, CDR1 is LGHDT and CDR2 is YNNKEL (reference sequence). CDR3 sequence: CASSQGKWRGMAFF. In nucleotides, the CDR3 is TGTGCCAGCAGCCAAGGGAAATGGAGGGGGATGGCTTTCTTT. Filled out from reference TRBV3-1 and TRBJ1-1, the complete variable domain reads DTAVSQTPKYLVTQMGNDKSIKCEQNLGHDTMYWYKQDSKKFLKIMFSYNNKELIINETVPNRFSPKSPDKAHLNLHINSLELGDSAVYFCASSQGKWRGMAFFGQGTRLTVV.

On this clonotype itself: One end of the junction does not line up with germline, which may come from a read error. This chain joins TRBV7-9 and TRBJ2-3; D unresolved. The germline CDR1 and CDR2 sequences are SEHNR and FQNEAQ (reference sequence). This CDR3 is built from 9 residues. CDR3 nucleotide sequence: TGTGCCAGCAGCGCAGGCCCTCGTTTT. This sequence encodes CASSAGPRF.

This clonotype has ten or more counts. This sequence joins TRBV12-3 or TRBV12-4 and TRBJ2-1; D is unresolved. There are 12 residues in the CDR3. Trimming removed 3 bases from V and 7 bases from J, with 7 bases in between. CDR3 residues: CASSLSGNEQFF. In DNA, the CDR3 is TGTGCCAGCAGTTTGTCTGGGAATGAGCAGTTCTTC.

Ten or more counts support this clonotype. The V gene is TRBV10-2, the J gene TRBJ1-6; D gene unclear. In germline, CDR1 is WSHSY, CDR2 SAAADI. The CDR3 is made up of 14 amino acids. V dropped 3 bases and J dropped 7 bases, with 10 bases sitting between them. This CDR3 is CASSDGRKNSPLHF. In DNA form, the CDR3 reads TGCGCCAGCAGTGATGGCAGGAAGAATTCACCCCTCCACTTT.

This clonotype was recorded many times. The chain joins TRBV20-1 to TRBJ1-5; possibly TRBD1 for D (5 bases). The germline gives CDR1 DFQATT, CDR2 SNEGSKA (reference sequence). This CDR3 has 14 residues. The ends were cut back, 5 bases at V and 1 base at J, with 12 bases in the middle. CDR3 loop: CSAGDLGSNQPQHF. The CDR3 nucleotides are TGCAGTGCTGGGGACCTTGGGAGCAATCAGCCCCAGCATTTT.

The table lists this clonotype with a few counts. The chain joins TRBV20-1 to TRBJ2-1, with D possibly being TRBD2 (5 bases). Germline V CDR1 and CDR2: DFQATT, SNEGSKA (reference sequence). Trimming removed 0 bases from V and 3 bases from J, with 18 bases in between. The CDR3 covers 17 residues. CDR3 nucleotides: TGCAGTGCTAGAGATCTTGAGAGGGAGATGGGCTACAATGAGCAGTTCTTC. Amino acids: CSARDLEREMGYNEQFF.

This clonotype was counted ten times or more. The V and J genes are TRBV3-1 and TRBJ2-7; D possibly corresponds to TRBD1 (5 bases). The V end lost 5 bases, the J end lost 0 bases, and 11 bases lay between the germline ends. The germline V gene encodes CDR1 LGHDT and CDR2 YNNKEL (reference sequence). The CDR3 extends over 14 amino acids. The DNA of the CDR3 is TGTGCCAGCAGCACCATGACAGCCTCCTACGAGCAGTACTTC. Translating it yields CASSTMTASYEQYF.

Ten or more counts support this clonotype. The genes are TRBV12-3 or TRBV12-4 and TRBJ2-1; the match to TRBD2 covers 7 bases. Trimming removed 7 bases from V and 11 bases from J; junction bases left unmatched: 5. The CDR3 spans 11 residues. The CDR3 DNA reads TGTGCCAGCACCCCGGGGGGACAGCAGTTCTTC. Its protein product is CASTPGGQQFF.

Many counts were recorded for this clonotype. This CDR3 reads CASHRQGFTWETQYF. DNA of the CDR3: TGTGCCAGCCATAGACAGGGCTTTACTTGGGAGACCCAGTACTTC. The gene calls are TRBV7-2 and TRBJ2-5; TRBD1 matches at 7 bases. Germline V gives CDR1 SGHTA, CDR2 FQGNSA. The CDR3 extends over 15 amino acids. Trimming took 8 bases from V and 5 from J; bases not matched to a gene: 14.

This clonotype was seen ten or more times. The rearrangement links TRBV12-3 or TRBV12-4 to TRBJ2-5; 8 bases map to TRBD1. The CDR3 length is 13 residues. V lost 5 bases and J lost 5; bases outside the gene matches: 4. DNA for the CDR3: TGTGCCAGCAGTGGACAGGGAATCGAGACCCAGTACTTC. This encodes CASSGQGIETQYF.

The sample holds many counts of this clonotype. The chain has TRBV20-1 and TRBJ2-1, with 9 bases that match TRBD2. Looked up from germline, CDR1 is DFQATT and CDR2 is SNEGSKA (reference sequence). This CDR3 region has 17 residues. The junction had 14 bases not matched to a gene; V was cut back by 5 bases and J by 3 bases. CDR3 in amino acids: CSAGGWALAGFYNEQFF. The CDR3 nucleotides read TGCAGTGCTGGGGGTTGGGCTCTAGCGGGGTTCTACAATGAGCAGTTCTTC.

This chain's CDR3 is CSVGTSGMFFEQFF. CDR3 in DNA: TGCAGCGTTGGAACTAGCGGGATGTTCTTCGAGCAGTTCTTC. The V and J genes are TRBV29-1 and TRBJ2-1, with 10 bases lining up with TRBD2. The germline gives CDR1 SQVTM, CDR2 ANQGSEA. The junction had 10 bases not matched to a gene; V was cut back by 4 bases and J by 10 bases. The length of the CDR3 is 14 residues.

This clonotype was detected ten times or more. The chain uses TRBV5-1 and TRBJ1-2; 11 bases are a match to TRBD1. The CDR3 sequence is 14 residues long. J gave up 12 bases and V 2 bases, and 9 bases lay outside the gene matches. From germline, CDR1 is SGHRS and CDR2 YFSETQ. The CDR3 coding sequence is TGCGCCAGCAGCTTCAGGACAGGGGGCGCGGAACACACCTTC. Translating gives CASSFRTGGAEHTF.

This clonotype was recorded at least ten times. The V gene is TRBV12-3 or TRBV12-4, the J gene TRBJ1-1, with D possibly TRBD1 on 6 matching bases. Trimming removed 1 base at V and 0 bases at J, with 12 bases between. The CDR3 totals 16 residues. CDR3 in DNA: TGTGCCAGCAGTTTAGGTCAGGGGAAATTGAACACTGAAGCTTTCTTT. Its protein is CASSLGQGKLNTEAFF.

This clonotype has a count of ten or more. CDR3 nucleotide sequence: TGTGCCAGCAGACGTATGCCTGGGGGAGAGACCCAGTACTTC. Translated: CASRRMPGGETQYF. The chain couples TRBV7-2 to TRBJ2-5; D is possibly TRBD1 or TRBD2 (5 bases each). Germline V gene sequence: CDR1 SGHTA, CDR2 FQGNSA. Trimming stripped 6 bases from V and 4 bases from J, with 15 bases between. The CDR3 runs to 14 residues. Based on the CDR3 plus reference TRBV7-2 and TRBJ2-5, the full variable domain is GAGVSQSPSNKVTEKGKDVELRCDPISGHTALYWYRQSLGQGLEFLIYFQGNSAPDKSGLPSDRFSAERTGGSVSTLTIQRTQQEDSAVYLCASRRMPGGETQYFGPGTRLLVL.

This clonotype was counted many times. V usage is TRBV28 and J usage is TRBJ2-7; perhaps TRBD2 as D (6 bases). The CDR3 is 16 amino acids. V dropped 7 bases and J dropped 3 bases, with 22 bases sitting between them. The germline CDR1 and CDR2 sequences are MDHEN and SYDVKM. DNA of the CDR3: TGTGCCAGCAACTCTCCGGGAGTCGAACCATTCTACGAGCAGTACTTC. Protein sequence: CASNSPGVEPFYEQYF.

This clonotype appeared many times. This chain links TRBV20-1 with TRBJ1-2; TRBD1 is a possible D gene (5 bases). V was cut by 0 bases and J by 4 bases, with 18 bases left in between. The CDR3 contains 16 residues. Per the germline V gene, CDR1 is DFQATT and CDR2 is SNEGSKA (reference sequence). Here the CDR3 reads CSARDLKTAKPYGYTF. CDR3 DNA sequence: TGCAGTGCTAGAGATCTTAAGACAGCGAAGCCCTATGGCTACACCTTC.